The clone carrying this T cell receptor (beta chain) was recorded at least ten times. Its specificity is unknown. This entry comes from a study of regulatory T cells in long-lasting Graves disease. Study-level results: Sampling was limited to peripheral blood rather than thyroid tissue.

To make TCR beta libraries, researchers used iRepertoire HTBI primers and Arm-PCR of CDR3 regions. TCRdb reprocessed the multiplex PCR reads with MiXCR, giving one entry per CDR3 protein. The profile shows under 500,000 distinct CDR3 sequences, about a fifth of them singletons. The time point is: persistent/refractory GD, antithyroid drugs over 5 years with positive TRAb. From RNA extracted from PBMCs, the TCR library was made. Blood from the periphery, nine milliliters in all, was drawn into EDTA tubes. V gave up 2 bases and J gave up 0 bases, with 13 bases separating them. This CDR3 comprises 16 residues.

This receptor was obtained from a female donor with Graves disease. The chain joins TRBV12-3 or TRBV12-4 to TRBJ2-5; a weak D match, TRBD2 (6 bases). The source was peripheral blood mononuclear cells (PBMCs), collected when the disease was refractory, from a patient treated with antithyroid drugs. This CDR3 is CASSLFGRQYQETQYF. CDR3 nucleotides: TGTGCCAGCAGTTTATTCGGGAGACAGTACCAAGAGACCCAGTACTTC.